These 8 T cell receptor beta chains originate from one sample sequenced in a study of somatic mutations in cytotoxic T cells in rheumatoid arthritis. Libraries were prepared by immunoSEQ multiplex PCR; TCRdb keeps only in-frame clonotypes and omits some of them. Of over 9,000 clones listed, more than 65% are singletons. The sequencing sample was made of CD8+ T cells sorted from blood. These receptors were collected from a man between 60 and 75 years old in good health.

This chain links TRBV6-1 with TRBJ2-7, with D uncertain. Trimming removed 1 base from V and 2 bases from J, with 15 bases in between. Germline CDR1 reads MNHNS; CDR2 reads SASEGT. CDR3 length equals 16 residues. CDR3 protein: CASSEEPLWAAYEQYF. Here the CDR3 DNA reads TGTGCCAGCAGTGAAGAGCCCCTTTGGGCCGCCTACGAGCAGTACTTC.

For this clone: The junction shows a germline mismatch at one end, possibly a read error. CDR3: CASGLVTGSNTGELFF. CDR3 coding DNA: TGTGCCAGCGGCTTGGTCACAGGGTCGAACACCGGGGAGCTGTTTTTT. The genes are TRBV5-6 and TRBJ2-2; D is possibly TRBD1 (6 bases). The germline V gene encodes CDR1 SGHDT and CDR2 YYEEEE. The CDR3 is made up of 16 amino acids.

In DNA, the CDR3 is TGTGCCAGCAGCCAACCACTAGCGGGGGTCAATGAGCAGTTCTTC. This gives the protein CASSQPLAGVNEQFF. The rearrangement links TRBV4-2 to TRBJ2-1, with 11 nucleotides matching TRBD2. This CDR3 region has 15 residues. V was clipped by 2 bases and J by 6 bases; unmatched bases: 3. CDR1 LGHNA and CDR2 YNFKEQ come from the germline V gene.

The CDR3 loop reads CSVSSQGSETQYF. CDR3 bases: TGCAGCGTATCGTCACAGGGTTCGGAGACCCAGTACTTC. The chain carries TRBV29-1 and TRBJ2-5, with D tentatively TRBD1 (6 bases). The V and J ends lost 6 bases and 5 bases respectively, with 16 bases between them. Germline V gene lookup returns CDR1 SQVTM and CDR2 ANQGSEA. The CDR3 spans 13 residues.

The chain joins TRBV7-2 to TRBJ2-6; the D is unclear. Trimming cost V 0 bases and J 4 bases, with 1 base left between them. The germline V gene encodes CDR1 SGHTA and CDR2 FQGNSA. There are 13 residues in the CDR3. CDR3 sequence reads: CASSLAGANVLTF. The CDR3 DNA follows: TGTGCCAGCAGCTTAGCCGGGGCCAACGTCCTGACTTTC.

This chain joins TRBV28 and TRBJ1-1; no firm D call. Trimming took off 2 bases at V and 2 bases at J, with 3 bases between the two ends. The CDR3 is 12 amino acids. Germline CDR1 MDHEN, CDR2 SYDVKM. CDR3 nucleotide sequence: TGTGCCAGCAGTTTAGGCAACACTGAAGCTTTCTTT. Translated, it gives CASSLGNTEAFF.

This chain links TRBV2 with TRBJ1-5; the D is unclear. CDR3 size: 10 residues. V was trimmed by 9 bases and J by 7 bases, leaving 7 bases between them. Germline V gives CDR1 SNHLY, CDR2 FYNNEI. In DNA, the CDR3 is TGTGCCAGTGGGCGACAGCCCCAGCATTTT. The encoded protein is CASGRQPQHF.

This rearrangement joins TRBV28 to TRBJ2-5; no firm D call. CDR1 and CDR2 from the germline V gene are MDHEN and SYDVKM. V shed 6 bases and J shed 5 bases, with 16 bases lying between them. This CDR3 comprises 14 residues. The CDR3 protein is CASRVYTASETQYF. In DNA form, the CDR3 reads TGTGCCAGCAGGGTTTATACAGCCTCGGAGACCCAGTACTTC.